This T cell receptor beta chain was recorded in a study of cytomegalovirus exposure and HLA in healthy donors. Method: immunoSEQ multiplex PCR; TCRdb's copy keeps in-frame clones and lacks some. The table includes approximately 260,000 clones, about 86% detected once. This CDR3 has 14 residues. Trimming removed 1 base from V and 9 bases from J, with 13 bases in between. Germline CDR1 reads SEHNR; CDR2 reads FQNEAQ (reference sequence). Study conclusions and caveats: Later, an analysis found that TCR clusters from the first cohort tended to co-occur in the roughly 130 validation repertoires. High specificity and sensitivity for cytomegalovirus status were reported for the classifier. Rarity held for most TCR sequences, but there were some public TCRs that occurred in many donors.

To note about this clone: Its antigen is unknown.

The chain joins TRBV7-9 to TRBJ1-5, with D tentatively TRBD1 (6 bases). This receptor was obtained from a woman aged 18-30 years in good health and CMV-seronegative. The sample consisted of PBMCs. Written as DNA, the CDR3 is TGTGCCAGCAGCTTAGACGGTGGGGGCCGGCCCCAGCATTTT. Translating gives CASSLDGGGRPQHF. The full variable domain, its missing parts supplied by reference TRBV7-9 and TRBJ1-5, is DTGVSQNPRHKITKRGQNVTFRCDPISEHNRLYWYRQTLGQGPEFLTYFQNEAQLEKSRLLSDRFSAERPKGSFSTLEIQRTEQGDSAMYLCASSLDGGGRPQHFGDGTRLSIL.